This T cell receptor beta chain was retrieved from a study of blood T cell repertoires in COVID-19. This clone was seen just once. Trimming removed 4 bases at V and 6 bases at J, with 15 bases between. The CDR3 has 14 residues. Germline V gene data show CDR1 as MDHEN and CDR2 as SYDVKM. Generated by immunoSEQ multiplex PCR, the TCRdb table keeps only in-frame clones and is missing some. This sample has approximately 80,000 clones, with roughly 91% found just once. The rearrangement links TRBV28 to TRBJ1-2, with D maybe TRBD1 (5 bases). This sequence was found in a woman in her 50s in a cohort sampled during active COVID-19. The sequencing input was peripheral blood. In nucleotides, the CDR3 is TGTGCCAGCAGTTGGCAGGGTGTCAACCATGGCTACACCTTC. Translated: CASSWQGVNHGYTF.